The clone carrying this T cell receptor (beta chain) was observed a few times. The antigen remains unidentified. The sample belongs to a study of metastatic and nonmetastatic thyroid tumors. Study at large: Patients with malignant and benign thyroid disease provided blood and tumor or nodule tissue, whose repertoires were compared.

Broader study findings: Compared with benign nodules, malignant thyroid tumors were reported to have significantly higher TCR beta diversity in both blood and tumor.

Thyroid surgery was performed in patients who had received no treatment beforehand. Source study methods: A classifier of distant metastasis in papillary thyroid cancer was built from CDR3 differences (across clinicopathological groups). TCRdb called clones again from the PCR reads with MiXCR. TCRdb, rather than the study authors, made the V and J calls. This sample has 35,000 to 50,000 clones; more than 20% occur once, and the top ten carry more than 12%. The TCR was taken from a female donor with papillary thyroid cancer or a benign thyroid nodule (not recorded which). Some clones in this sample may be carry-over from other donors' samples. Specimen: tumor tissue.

For the CDR3, the DNA is TGTGCCAGCACCAAGGGTCTAGGGGGATACGAGCAGTACTTC. Its protein product is CASTKGLGGYEQYF. The V and J genes are TRBV28 and TRBJ2-7, with D maybe TRBD1 (6 bases). Per the germline V gene, CDR1 is MDHEN and CDR2 is SYDVKM. The CDR3 is 14 amino acids. The V end lost 7 bases, the J end lost 4 bases, and 17 bases lay between the germline ends.